This TCR beta chain was found in a study of CD8 T cells in ankylosing spondylitis. In this sample, this clonotype turned up a few times. The antigen remains unidentified. Quantitative 5'-RACE with molecular barcodes generated TCR beta libraries. TCRdb re-called the 5' RACE reads through MiXCR, storing one row per CDR3 protein. The sample yields under 250,000 distinct CDR3 sequences, around 24% seen once. The study's findings and limits: In synovial fluid and blood from reactive arthritis, some motif variants were previously reported. Disease-associated clones were reportedly significantly overrepresented in matched ankylosing spondylitis synovial fluid.

The sequenced sample consisted of blood, either unsorted or a sorted T cell fraction (not recorded which). The TCR was taken from a male donor with ankylosing spondylitis or in good health (not recorded which).

Written as DNA, the CDR3 is TGTGCCAGCAGTGATACGGTTCGTCGTTATAGCAATCAGCCCCAGCATTTT. It codes for CASSDTVRRYSNQPQHF. The chain recombines TRBV6-1 with TRBJ1-5, with D uncertain. Trimming pared 3 bases from V and 0 bases from J, leaving 15 bases between. Looked up from germline, CDR1 is MNHNS and CDR2 is SASEGT. The CDR3 has 17 residues.